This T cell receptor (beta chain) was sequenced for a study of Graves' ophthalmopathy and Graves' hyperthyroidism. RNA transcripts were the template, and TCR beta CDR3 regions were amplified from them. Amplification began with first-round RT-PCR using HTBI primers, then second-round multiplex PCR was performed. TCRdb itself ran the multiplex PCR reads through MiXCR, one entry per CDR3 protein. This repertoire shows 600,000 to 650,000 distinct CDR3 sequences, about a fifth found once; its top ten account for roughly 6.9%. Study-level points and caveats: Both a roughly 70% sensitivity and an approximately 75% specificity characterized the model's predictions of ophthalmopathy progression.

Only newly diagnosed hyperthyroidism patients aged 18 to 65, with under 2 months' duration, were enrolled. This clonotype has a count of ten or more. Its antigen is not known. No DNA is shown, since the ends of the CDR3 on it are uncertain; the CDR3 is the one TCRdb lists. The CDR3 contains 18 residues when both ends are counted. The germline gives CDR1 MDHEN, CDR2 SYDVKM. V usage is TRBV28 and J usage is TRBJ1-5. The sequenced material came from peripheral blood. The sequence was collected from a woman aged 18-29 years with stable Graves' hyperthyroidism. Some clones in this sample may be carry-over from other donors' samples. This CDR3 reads CASSFGPGRASPVQPQHF.